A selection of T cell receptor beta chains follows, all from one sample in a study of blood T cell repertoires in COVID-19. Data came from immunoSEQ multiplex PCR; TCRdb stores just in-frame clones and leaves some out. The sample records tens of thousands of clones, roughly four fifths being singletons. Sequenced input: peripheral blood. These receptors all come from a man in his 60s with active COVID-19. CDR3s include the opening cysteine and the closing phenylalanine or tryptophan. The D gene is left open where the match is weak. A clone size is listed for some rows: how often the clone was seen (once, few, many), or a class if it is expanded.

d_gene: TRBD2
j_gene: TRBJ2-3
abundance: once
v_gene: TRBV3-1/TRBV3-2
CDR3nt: TGTGCCAGCAGCCCCTTGCGGGGGTCTAGCACAGATACGCAGTATTTT
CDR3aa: CASSPLRGSSTDTQYF

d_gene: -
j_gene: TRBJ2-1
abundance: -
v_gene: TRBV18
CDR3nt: TGTGCCAGCTCACAGGTACAGGGCAGGGGTGAGCAGTTCTTC
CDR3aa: CASSQVQGRGEQFF

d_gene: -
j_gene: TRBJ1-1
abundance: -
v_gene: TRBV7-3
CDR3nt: TGTGCCAGCAGCTTGAGGACAGTGTCGAACACTGAAGCTTTCTTT
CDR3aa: CASSLRTVSNTEAFF

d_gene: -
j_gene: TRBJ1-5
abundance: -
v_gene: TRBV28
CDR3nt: TGTGCCAGCAGTGGGGGGGGCAATCAGCCCCAGCATTTT
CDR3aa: CASSGGGNQPQHF

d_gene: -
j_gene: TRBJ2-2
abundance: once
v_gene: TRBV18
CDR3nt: TGTGCCAGCTCATCCTCAGGCATGAACGGGGAGCTGTTTTTT
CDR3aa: CASSSSGMNGELFF

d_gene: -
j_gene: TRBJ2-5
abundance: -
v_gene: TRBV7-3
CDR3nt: TGTGCCAGCAGCTTTTTAGTACAAGAGACCCAGTACTTC
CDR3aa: CASSFLVQETQYF

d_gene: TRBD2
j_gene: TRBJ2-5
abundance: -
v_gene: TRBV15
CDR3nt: TGTGCCACCAGCAGAGATAATAGCGGGAGTGGGGAGACCCAGTACTTC
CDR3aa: CATSRDNSGSGETQYF

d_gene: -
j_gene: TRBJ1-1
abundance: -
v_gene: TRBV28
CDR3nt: TGTGCCAGCAGGGGCCACTTGAACACTGAAGCTTTCTTT
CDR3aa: CASRGHLNTEAFF

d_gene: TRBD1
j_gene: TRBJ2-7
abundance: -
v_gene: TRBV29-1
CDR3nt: TGCAGCGTTGAAGTGGGCGACAGGGCCTACGAGCAGTACTTC
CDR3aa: CSVEVGDRAYEQYF

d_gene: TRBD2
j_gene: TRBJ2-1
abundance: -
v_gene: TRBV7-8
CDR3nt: TGTGCCAGCAGCATTTCGACTAGCGGGAGCTACAATGAGCAGTTCTTC
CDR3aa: CASSISTSGSYNEQFF

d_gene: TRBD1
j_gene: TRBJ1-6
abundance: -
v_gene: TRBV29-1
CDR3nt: TGCAGCGTTCGGGGACAGGGCCCAAATTCACCCCTCCACTTT
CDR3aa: CSVRGQGPNSPLHF

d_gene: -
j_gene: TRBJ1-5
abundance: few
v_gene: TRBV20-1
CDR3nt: TGCAGTGCTAGTCGAGGCAATCAGCCCCAGCATTTT
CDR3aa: CSASRGNQPQHF

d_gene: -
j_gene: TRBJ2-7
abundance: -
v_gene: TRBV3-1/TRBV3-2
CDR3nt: TGTGCCAGCAGCCCTGGAGTCGGAATAAGCCCCTACGAGCAGTACTTC
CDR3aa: CASSPGVGISPYEQYF

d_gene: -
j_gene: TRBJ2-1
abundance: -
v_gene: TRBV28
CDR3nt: TGTGCCAGCAGTCCGCTAGGCCCACTAGCCCGGTTCAATGAGCAGTTCTTC
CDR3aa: CASSPLGPLARFNEQFF

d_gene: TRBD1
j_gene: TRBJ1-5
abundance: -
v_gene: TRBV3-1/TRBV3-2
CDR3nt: TGTGCCAGCAGCCTTGGGACAGGGGATCAGCCCCAGCATTTT
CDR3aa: CASSLGTGDQPQHF

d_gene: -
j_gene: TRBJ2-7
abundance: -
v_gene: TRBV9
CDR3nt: TGTGCCAGCAGCCCCGGACTATCCTGGTACGAGCAGTACTTC
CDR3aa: CASSPGLSWYEQYF

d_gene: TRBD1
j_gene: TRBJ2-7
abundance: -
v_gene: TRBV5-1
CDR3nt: TGCGCCAGCAGCTTAGACAGGGACACCTACGAGCAGTACTTC
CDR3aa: CASSLDRDTYEQYF

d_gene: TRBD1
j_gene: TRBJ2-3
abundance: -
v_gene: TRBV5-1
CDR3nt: TGCGCCAGCAGCTTGGCAGGGGGCTTGACAGATACGCAGTATTTT
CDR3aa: CASSLAGGLTDTQYF

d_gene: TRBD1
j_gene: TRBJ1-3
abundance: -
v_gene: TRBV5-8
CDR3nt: TGTGCCAGCAGCAGCCGGGACAGGGTTACTTTCTCTGGAAACACCATATATTTT
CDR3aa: CASSSRDRVTFSGNTIYF

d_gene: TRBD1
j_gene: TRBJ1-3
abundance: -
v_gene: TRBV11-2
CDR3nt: TGTGCCAGCAGCTCCTTTAGAGACAGGGGCTCTGGAAACACCATATATTTT
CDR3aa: CASSSFRDRGSGNTIYF